In this sample, the clone carrying this T cell receptor (beta chain) turned up once. Some clones are missing from TCRdb's copy, which holds only in-frame ones; the method was immunoSEQ multiplex PCR. The table shows about 130,000 clones, with approximately 81% occurring only once. The source of the sample is a study of blood T cell repertoires in COVID-19. The CDR3 consists of 15 residues. V lost 8 bases and J lost 1; bases outside the gene matches: 11. CDR1 is LNHDA, CDR2 SQIVND, per germline (reference sequence). Sequencing input: peripheral blood. This clonotype originated in a man between 60 and 70 years old with acute or convalescent COVID-19. The chain has TRBV19 and TRBJ2-7; the match to TRBD1 covers 7 bases. The CDR3 sequence: CASGNRGGLSYEQYF. CDR3 nucleotide sequence: TGTGCCAGTGGAAACAGGGGCGGTTTGTCCTACGAGCAGTACTTC.